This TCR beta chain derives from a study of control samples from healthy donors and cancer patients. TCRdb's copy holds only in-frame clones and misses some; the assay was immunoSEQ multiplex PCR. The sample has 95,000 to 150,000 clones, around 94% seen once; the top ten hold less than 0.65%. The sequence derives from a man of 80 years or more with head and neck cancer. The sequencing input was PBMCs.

CDR3 protein: CASSLESQGVGEQYF. DNA for the CDR3: TGCGCCAGCAGCTTGGAATCACAGGGGGTAGGGGAGCAGTACTTC. The chain uses TRBV5-1 and TRBJ2-7; TRBD1 aligns across 8 bases. V gave up 0 bases and J gave up 7 bases; unmatched junction bases: 9. The CDR3 spans 15 residues. Germline V gene data show CDR1 as SGHRS and CDR2 as YFSETQ.